The rows below give T cell receptor beta chains drawn from one sample of a study of blood T cells in healthy people across ages. Via MiXCR, TCRdb re-called the 5' RACE reads, giving one row per CDR3 protein. Of about 900,000 distinct CDR3 sequences in the sample, about 48% are singletons; the top ten hold 13%. Sequenced sample: blood. The receptors were gathered from a man between 25 and 39 years old in good health. CDR3s include the opening cysteine and the closing phenylalanine or tryptophan. Fields, in order: V gene, J gene, CDR3 protein.

>TRBV7-9|TRBJ2-1
CASSFRTSGNNEQFF
>TRBV12-3/TRBV12-4|TRBJ1-5
CASSPPPGNQPQHF
>TRBV27|TRBJ2-3
CASSPLGTAPRTDTQYF
>TRBV7-8|TRBJ2-7
CASSLAPQYYEQYF
>TRBV20-1|TRBJ2-3
CSAAPSGRTDTQYF
>TRBV29-1|TRBJ1-6
CSVAQGLTGSPLHF
>TRBV27|TRBJ2-1
CATTGDPYNEQFF
>TRBV5-1|TRBJ2-7
CASSSGGLGYEQYF
>TRBV12-3/TRBV12-4|TRBJ1-4
CASSPTVGGVREKLFF
>TRBV14|TRBJ2-3
CASSPPDGGGNTQYF
>TRBV20-1|TRBJ2-7
CSARRPDRGRRDEQYF
>TRBV27|TRBJ2-3
CASSLSRGTGGTDTQYF
>TRBV6-5|TRBJ2-7
CASSWVQGASYEQYF
>TRBV3-1|TRBJ2-5
CASSQLWASGIQETQYF
>TRBV9|TRBJ1-6
CASSSQGGNSPLHF
>TRBV29-1|TRBJ1-1
CSVERDTEAFF
>TRBV28|TRBJ2-4
CASSLPDYQYF
>TRBV11-3|TRBJ2-7
CASTPGQTYEQYF
>TRBV9|TRBJ2-7
CASSFSKTGSSYEQYF
>TRBV11-3|TRBJ2-5
CASSDGQRLGDQYF
>TRBV5-1|TRBJ1-6
CASSRWTADNSPLHF
>TRBV5-6|TRBJ2-4
CASSPGGGGKNIQYF
>TRBV7-9|TRBJ2-1
CASILTGNYNEQFF
>TRBV3-1|TRBJ2-1
CASSQDLVGQGAYNEQFF
>TRBV9|TRBJ2-5
CASSATDREKETQYF
>TRBV29-1|TRBJ1-2
CSVGTGGANYGYTF
>TRBV12-3/TRBV12-4|TRBJ2-2
CASTRTAGVYTGELFF
>TRBV12-3/TRBV12-4|TRBJ2-1
CASSLGHEAYNEQFF
>TRBV11-2|TRBJ2-1
CASSFGLNNEQFF
>TRBV3-1|TRBJ1-1
CASSHGQRNTEAFF
>TRBV30|TRBJ1-2
CAWSVGGEASGYTF
>TRBV12-3/TRBV12-4|TRBJ1-6
CASSSRTGNNSPLHF
>TRBV4-3|TRBJ2-1
CASSQGRTRADNEQFF
>TRBV3-1|TRBJ2-1
CASSLLRGLALNEQFF
>TRBV4-2|TRBJ1-1
CASSPRQGQGMKTEAFF
>TRBV4-1|TRBJ1-1
CASSDTGRGQGAEAFF
>TRBV30|TRBJ1-2
CASTGGYGYTF
>TRBV5-1|TRBJ2-1
CASSLVVGLIDEQFF
>TRBV6-5|TRBJ1-2
CAAQSGLNYGYTF
>TRBV4-3|TRBJ1-6
CASSQVISNSPLHF
>TRBV6-6|TRBJ2-3
CASSAEAGGRDTQYF
>TRBV7-9|TRBJ2-4
CASSFWATENVQYF
>TRBV28|TRBJ2-7
CASTRGAPYEQYF
>TRBV7-9|TRBJ2-4
CASSPDGAKNIQYF